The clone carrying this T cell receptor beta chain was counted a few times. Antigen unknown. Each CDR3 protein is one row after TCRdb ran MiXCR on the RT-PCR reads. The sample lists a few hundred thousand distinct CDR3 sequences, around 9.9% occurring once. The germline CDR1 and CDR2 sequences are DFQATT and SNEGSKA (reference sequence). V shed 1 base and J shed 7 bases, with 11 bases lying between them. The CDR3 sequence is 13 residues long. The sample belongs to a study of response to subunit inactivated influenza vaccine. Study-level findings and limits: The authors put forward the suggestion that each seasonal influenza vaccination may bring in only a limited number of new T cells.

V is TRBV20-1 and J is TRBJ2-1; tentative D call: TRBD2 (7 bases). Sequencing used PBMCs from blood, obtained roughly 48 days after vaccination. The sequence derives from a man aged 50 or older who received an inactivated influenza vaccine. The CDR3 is CSARGGGRNEQFF. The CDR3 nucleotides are TGCAGTGCTAGAGGGGGGGGCAGGAATGAGCAGTTCTTC.